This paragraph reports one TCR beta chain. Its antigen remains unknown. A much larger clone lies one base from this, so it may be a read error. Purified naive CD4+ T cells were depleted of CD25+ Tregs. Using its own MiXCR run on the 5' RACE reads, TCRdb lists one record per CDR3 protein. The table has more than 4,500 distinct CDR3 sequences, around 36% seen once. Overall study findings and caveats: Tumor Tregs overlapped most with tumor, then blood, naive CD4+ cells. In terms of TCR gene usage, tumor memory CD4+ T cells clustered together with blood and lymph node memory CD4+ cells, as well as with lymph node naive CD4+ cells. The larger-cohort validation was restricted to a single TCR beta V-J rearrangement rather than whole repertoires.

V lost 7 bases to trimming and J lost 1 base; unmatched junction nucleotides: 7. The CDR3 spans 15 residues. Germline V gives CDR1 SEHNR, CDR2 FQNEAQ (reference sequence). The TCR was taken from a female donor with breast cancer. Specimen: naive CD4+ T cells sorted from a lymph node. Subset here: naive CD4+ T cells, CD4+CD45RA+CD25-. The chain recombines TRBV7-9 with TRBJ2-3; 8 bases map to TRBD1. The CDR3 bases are TGTGCCAGCAACATCACGACAGGGGGCACAGATACGCAGTATTTT. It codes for CASNITTGGTDTQYF. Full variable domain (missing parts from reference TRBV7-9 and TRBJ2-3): DTGVSQNPRHKITKRGQNVTFRCDPISEHNRLYWYRQTLGQGPEFLTYFQNEAQLEKSRLLSDRFSAERPKGSFSTLEIQRTEQGDSAMYLCASNITTGGTDTQYFGPGTRLTVL.